This T cell receptor (beta chain) was profiled in a study of blood T cell repertoires in COVID-19 (dated by TCRdb to the early 2020s). About the full investigation: Samples covering the acute and convalescent phases of COVID-19 were provided by collaborators in the United States, Italy and Spain. The repertoires were released in a freely available public database intended as a resource for research on the immune response to SARS-CoV-2. Nearly every sample came with metadata listing a de-identified subject ID, COVID-19 status, age in years and sex. The dataset comprised deeply sampled blood TCRbeta repertoires from subjects exposed to, actively infected with, or recovered from COVID-19. The material from the prospective study consisted of cDNA or gDNA derived from T cells, B-cell-depleted T cells, or PBMCs. The samples were drawn from two sources: the first 160 participants of the ongoing ImmuneRACE study, and 1,200 or so subjects contributed by 6 global collaborators. Where available, HLA class I and class II types were taken from metadata supplied by the sample provider and were not determined by assay-based typing. The study at large found these results: The amount of clinical and demographic metadata varied by source and participant and was provided uncurated.

The CDR3 sequence holds 17 residues, the cysteine and phenylalanine included. Just CDR3 DNA is preserved here, 51 bases in frame from base 1. The germline V gene gives CDR1 as KGHSH and CDR2 as LQKENI. V trim: 0 bases; J trim: 4 bases; unmatched bases: 9. Worth noting for this clone: No antigen is known for it. Base qualities are missing; no much larger clone stands one base away.

TCRbeta CDR3 regions were amplified from genomic DNA by means of the immunoSEQ Assay, a bias-controlled multiplex PCR. In the original analysis: Nucleated cell counts per sample were estimated from amplification of reference gene primers within the assay. To quantify the absolute abundance of each unique TCRbeta CDR3 rearrangement, sequence reads were collapsed and filtered. For each sample, productive Simpson clonality was calculated by taking the square root of Simpson's diversity index across productive rearrangements. This immuneACCESS table, as held by TCRdb, lists in-frame sequences with V and J called but not all clones. Of the missing ones, under half trace to an unresolved V gene in checked studies; the others have no known cause. The V and J calls and clone size were taken over from that table, and D and trimming were inferred from the DNA. The sample data list about 55,000 clones, and about 91% of these were observed just once. Together, the top ten hold 6.5% of the sample.

Whole blood was collected in K2EDTA tubes by collaborating institutions according to the institutions' own protocols. For TCRbeta analysis, collaborators shipped samples as frozen whole blood, isolated PBMCs, or DNA extracted from either of those sample types. This TCR was recovered from a man aged 45-65 years with active COVID-19. The chain links TRBV18 with TRBJ2-3, with 8 junctional bases fitting TRBD1. Sequenced material: peripheral blood. The CDR3 loop reads CASSPPAGGDSSDTQYF. The nucleotides are TGTGCCAGCTCACCACCGGCAGGGGGCGATTCCTCAGATACGCAGTATTTT.